This record concerns one T cell receptor (beta chain) sequence. Its antigen is still unknown. The data were taken from a study of cytomegalovirus exposure and HLA in healthy donors. Study-level results: In a later analysis, most CMV-associated TCR beta chains appeared HLA-restricted. Later on, an analysis showed TCR association rates differing by HLA locus, with DRB1 the most and HLA-C the fewest.

This CDR3 is 14 amino acids long. The V gene lost 5 bases and the J gene lost 9 bases, with 17 bases spanning the gap. Germline assignment: CDR1 SEHNR and CDR2 FQNEAQ (reference sequence). The primer mix had 60 Vbeta and 13 Jbeta primers. Assay: immunoSEQ multiplex PCR; the TCRdb copy retains only in-frame clones and omits some. The data show about 140,000 clones, approximately 67% seen once. The V and J genes are TRBV7-9 and TRBJ2-1; D not certain. The sequenced material came from PBMCs. The sequence came from a woman aged 60-75 years in good health and CMV-seronegative. The CDR3 DNA follows: TGTGCCAGCAGCGCCAAACTACACGGTAGTGAGCAGTTCTTC. This encodes CASSAKLHGSEQFF.